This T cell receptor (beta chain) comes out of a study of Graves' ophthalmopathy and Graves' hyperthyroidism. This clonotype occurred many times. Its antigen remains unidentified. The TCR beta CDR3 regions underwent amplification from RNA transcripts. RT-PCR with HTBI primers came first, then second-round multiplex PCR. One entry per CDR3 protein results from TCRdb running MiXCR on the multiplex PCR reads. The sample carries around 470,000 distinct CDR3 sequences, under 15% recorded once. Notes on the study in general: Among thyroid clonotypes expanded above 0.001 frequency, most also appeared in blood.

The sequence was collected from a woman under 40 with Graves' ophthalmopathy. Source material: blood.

The CDR3 reads CASSGKFRRLGETQYF. DNA for the CDR3: TGTGCCAGCAGCGGGAAGTTTCGTCGCCTTGGGGAGACCCAGTACTTC. The rearrangement links TRBV6-1 to TRBJ2-5; D possibly corresponds to TRBD2 (5 bases). The CDR3 totals 16 residues. Germline values: CDR1 MNHNS, CDR2 SASEGT. Trimming stripped 6 bases from V and 5 bases from J, with 22 bases between.